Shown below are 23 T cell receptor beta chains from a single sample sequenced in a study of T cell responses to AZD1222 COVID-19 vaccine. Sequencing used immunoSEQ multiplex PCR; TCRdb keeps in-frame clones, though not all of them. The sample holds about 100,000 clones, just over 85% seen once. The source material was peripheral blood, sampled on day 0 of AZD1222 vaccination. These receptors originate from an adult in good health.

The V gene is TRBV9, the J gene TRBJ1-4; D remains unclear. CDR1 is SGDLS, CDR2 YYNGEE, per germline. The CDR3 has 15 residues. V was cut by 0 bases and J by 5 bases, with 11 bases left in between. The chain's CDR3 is CASSVAGSRNEKLFF. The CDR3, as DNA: TGTGCCAGCAGCGTAGCGGGGTCGCGGAATGAAAAACTGTTTTTT. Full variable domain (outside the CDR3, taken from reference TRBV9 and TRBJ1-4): DSGVTQTPKHLITATGQRVTLRCSPRSGDLSVYWYQQSLDQGLQFLIQYYNGEERAKGNILERFSAQQFPDLHSELNLSSLELGDSALYFCASSVAGSRNEKLFFGSGTQLSVL.

Here the CDR3 reads CASSPTGESQPQHF. In DNA form, the CDR3 reads TGTGCCAGCAGTCCGACAGGGGAAAGCCAGCCCCAGCATTTT. The genes are TRBV28 and TRBJ1-5; the match to TRBD1 covers 8 bases. Germline trimming cut 5 bases from V and 7 bases from J; bases unmatched to any gene: 7. The CDR3 spans 14 residues. CDR1 is MDHEN and CDR2 is SYDVKM in the germline V gene.

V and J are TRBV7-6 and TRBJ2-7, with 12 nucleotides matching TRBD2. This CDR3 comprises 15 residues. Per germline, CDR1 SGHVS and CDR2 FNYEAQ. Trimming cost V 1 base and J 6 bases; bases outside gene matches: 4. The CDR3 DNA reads TGTGCCAGCAGCTTAGGGACTAGCGGGACAGGCGAGCAGTACTTC. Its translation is CASSLGTSGTGEQYF.

CDR3 loop: CASTGGGRDNYGYTF. The CDR3 DNA reads as TGTGCCAGCACAGGGGGCGGGAGGGATAACTATGGCTACACCTTC. The chain is built from TRBV28 and TRBJ1-2; 8 bases align to TRBD1. The germline CDR1 and CDR2 sequences are MDHEN and SYDVKM. The CDR3 contains 15 residues. V trimming: 7 bases; J trimming: 1 base; junction bases outside the gene matches: 8.

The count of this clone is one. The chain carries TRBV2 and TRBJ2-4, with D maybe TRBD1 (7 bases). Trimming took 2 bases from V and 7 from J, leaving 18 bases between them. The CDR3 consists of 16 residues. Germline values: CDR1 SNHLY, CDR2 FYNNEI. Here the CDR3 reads CASSELGRGRQNIQYF. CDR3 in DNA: TGTGCCAGCAGTGAACTCGGCAGGGGGAGGCAGAACATTCAGTACTTC.

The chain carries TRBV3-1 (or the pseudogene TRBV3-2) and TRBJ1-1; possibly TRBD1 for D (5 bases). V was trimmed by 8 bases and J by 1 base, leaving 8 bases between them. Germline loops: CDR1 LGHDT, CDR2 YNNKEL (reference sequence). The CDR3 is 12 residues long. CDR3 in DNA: TGTGCCAGCGGCGGGGGGAACACTGAAGCTTTCTTT. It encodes CASGGGNTEAFF.

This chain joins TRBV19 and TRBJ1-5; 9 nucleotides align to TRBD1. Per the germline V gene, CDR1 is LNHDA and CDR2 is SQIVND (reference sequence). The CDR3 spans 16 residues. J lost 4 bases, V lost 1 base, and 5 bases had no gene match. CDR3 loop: CASSIGGQGPNQPQHF. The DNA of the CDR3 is TGTGCCAGTAGTATAGGGGGACAGGGTCCTAATCAGCCCCAGCATTTT.

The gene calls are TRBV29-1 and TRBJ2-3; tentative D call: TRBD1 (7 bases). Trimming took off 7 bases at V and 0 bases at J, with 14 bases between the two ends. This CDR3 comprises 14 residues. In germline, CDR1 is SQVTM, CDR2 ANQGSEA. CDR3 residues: CSATTGTSTDTQYF. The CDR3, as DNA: TGCAGCGCTACGACAGGGACTAGCACAGATACGCAGTATTTT.

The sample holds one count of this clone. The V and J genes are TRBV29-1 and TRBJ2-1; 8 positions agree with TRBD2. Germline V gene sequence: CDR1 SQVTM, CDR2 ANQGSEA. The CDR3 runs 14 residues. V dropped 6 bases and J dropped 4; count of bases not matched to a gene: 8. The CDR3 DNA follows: TGCAGCGTGCATACGGGACTAGATTACAATGAGCAGTTCTTC. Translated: CSVHTGLDYNEQFF.

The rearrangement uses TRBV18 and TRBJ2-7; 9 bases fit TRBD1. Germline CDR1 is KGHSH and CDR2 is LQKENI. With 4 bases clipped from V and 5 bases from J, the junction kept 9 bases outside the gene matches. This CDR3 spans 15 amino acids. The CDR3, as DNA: TGTGCCAGCTCACTACAGGGGGCGTCGATGGACGAGCAGTACTTC. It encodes CASSLQGASMDEQYF.

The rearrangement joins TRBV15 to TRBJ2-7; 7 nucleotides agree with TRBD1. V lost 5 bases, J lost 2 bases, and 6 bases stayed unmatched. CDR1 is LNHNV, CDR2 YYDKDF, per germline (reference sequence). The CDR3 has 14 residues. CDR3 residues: CATSSRQGAYEQYF. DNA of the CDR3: TGTGCCACCAGCTCAAGACAGGGCGCCTACGAGCAGTACTTC.

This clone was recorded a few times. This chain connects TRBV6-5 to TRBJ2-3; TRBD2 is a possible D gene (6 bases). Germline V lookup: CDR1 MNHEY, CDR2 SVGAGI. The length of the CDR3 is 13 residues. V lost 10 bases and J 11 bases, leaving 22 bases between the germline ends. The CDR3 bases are TGTGCCACAAAAAGGGGCCAGGACTACATGCAGTATTTT. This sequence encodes CATKRGQDYMQYF.

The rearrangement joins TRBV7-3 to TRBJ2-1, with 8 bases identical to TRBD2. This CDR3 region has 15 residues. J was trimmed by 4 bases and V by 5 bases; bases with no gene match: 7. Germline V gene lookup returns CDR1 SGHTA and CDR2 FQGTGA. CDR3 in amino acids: CASSIGLAAYNEQFF. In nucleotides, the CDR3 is TGTGCCAGCAGCATTGGACTAGCAGCTTACAATGAGCAGTTCTTC.

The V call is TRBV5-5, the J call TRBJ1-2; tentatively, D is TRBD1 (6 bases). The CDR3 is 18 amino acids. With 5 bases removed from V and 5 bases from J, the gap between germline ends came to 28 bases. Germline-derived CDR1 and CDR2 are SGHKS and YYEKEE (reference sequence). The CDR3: CASRTMGAGSGDRYGYTF. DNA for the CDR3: TGTGCCAGCAGGACTATGGGGGCCGGGTCAGGAGATAGGTATGGCTACACCTTC.

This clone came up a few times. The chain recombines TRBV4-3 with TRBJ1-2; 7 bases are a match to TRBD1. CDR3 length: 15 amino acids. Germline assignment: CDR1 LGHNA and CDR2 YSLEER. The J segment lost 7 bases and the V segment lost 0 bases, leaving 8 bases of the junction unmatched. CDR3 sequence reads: CASSQDFVQGPGYTF. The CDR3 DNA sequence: TGCGCCAGCAGCCAAGATTTTGTACAGGGGCCTGGCTACACCTTC.

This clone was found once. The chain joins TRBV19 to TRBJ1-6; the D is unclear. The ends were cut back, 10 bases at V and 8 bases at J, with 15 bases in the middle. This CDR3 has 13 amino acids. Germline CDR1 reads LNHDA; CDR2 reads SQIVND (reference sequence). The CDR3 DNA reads TGTGCCACCCAAGACGGGAGGGATTCACCCCTCCACTTT. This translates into CATQDGRDSPLHF.

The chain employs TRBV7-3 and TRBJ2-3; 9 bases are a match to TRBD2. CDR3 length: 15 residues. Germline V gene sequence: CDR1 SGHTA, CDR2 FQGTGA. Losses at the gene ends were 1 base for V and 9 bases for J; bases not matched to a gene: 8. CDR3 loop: CASSLIGGRASTQYF. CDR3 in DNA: TGTGCCAGCAGCTTAATAGGCGGGAGGGCCTCCACGCAGTATTTT.

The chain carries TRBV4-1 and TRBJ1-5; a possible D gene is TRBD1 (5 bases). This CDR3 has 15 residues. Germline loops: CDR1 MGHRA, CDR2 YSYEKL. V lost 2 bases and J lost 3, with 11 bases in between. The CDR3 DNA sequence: TGCGCCAGCAGCCAAACCGACAGAGTCAATCAGCCCCAGCATTTT. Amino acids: CASSQTDRVNQPQHF.

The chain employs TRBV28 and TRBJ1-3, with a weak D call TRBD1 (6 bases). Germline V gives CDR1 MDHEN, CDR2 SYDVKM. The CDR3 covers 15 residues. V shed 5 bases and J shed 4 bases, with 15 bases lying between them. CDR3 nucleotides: TGTGCCAGCAGTCCCGTGGGGGGCAGGGGAAACACCATATATTTT. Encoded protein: CASSPVGGRGNTIYF.

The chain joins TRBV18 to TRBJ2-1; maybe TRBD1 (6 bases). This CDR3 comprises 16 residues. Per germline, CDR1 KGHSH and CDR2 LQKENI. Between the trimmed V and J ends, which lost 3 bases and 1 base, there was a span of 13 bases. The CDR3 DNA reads TGTGCCAGCTCACCGACAGGCTTGACGTCCTACAATGAGCAGTTCTTC. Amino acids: CASSPTGLTSYNEQFF.

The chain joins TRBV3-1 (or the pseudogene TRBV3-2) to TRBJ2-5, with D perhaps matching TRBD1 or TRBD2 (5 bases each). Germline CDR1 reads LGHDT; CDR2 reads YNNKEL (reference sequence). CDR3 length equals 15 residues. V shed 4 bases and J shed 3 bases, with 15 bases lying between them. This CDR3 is CASSLPGRGEETQYF. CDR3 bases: TGTGCCAGCAGCCTGCCGGGACGGGGAGAAGAGACCCAGTACTTC.

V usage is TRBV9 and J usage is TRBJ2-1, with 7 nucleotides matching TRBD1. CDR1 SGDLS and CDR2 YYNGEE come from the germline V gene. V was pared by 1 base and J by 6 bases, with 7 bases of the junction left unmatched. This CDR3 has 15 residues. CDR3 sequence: CASSVWGQRANEQFF. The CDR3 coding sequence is TGTGCCAGCAGCGTATGGGGACAGAGGGCCAATGAGCAGTTCTTC.

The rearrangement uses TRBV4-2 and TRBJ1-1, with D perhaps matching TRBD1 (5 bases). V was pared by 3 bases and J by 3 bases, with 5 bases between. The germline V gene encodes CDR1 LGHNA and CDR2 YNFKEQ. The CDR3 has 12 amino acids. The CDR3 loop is CASSQGDTEAFF. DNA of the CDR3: TGTGCCAGCAGCCAGGGGGACACTGAAGCTTTCTTT.